The T cell receptor (beta chain) described here comes from a study of Ad26.COV2.S vaccination and SARS-CoV-2 variants. The assay was immunoSEQ multiplex PCR, and TCRdb's table has in-frame clones only and misses some. The table has some 480,000 clones, around 88% seen once; the top ten hold around 13%. The V gene's germline CDR1 is MDHEN and CDR2 SYDVKM. V gave up 5 bases and J gave up 4 bases, with 10 bases separating them. The CDR3 spans 13 residues. Treatment noted: roughly 19 received Ad26.COV2.S at low or high dose, single or two shots; about 5 received placebo; per-sample allocation not given. Sampling was performed 63 days after the first vaccine or placebo injection. Spike of the Wuhan-strain SARS-CoV-2 was expressed by an Ad26 vector, which formed the vaccine.

The clonotype was recovered from a person aged 18-60 years who received the Ad26.COV2.S COVID-19 vaccine or a placebo. The chain joins TRBV28 to TRBJ2-3; D gene ambiguous. This sample comprised peripheral blood, obtained in a trial of Ad26.COV2.S vaccine versus placebo. The CDR3 DNA reads as TGTGCCAGCAGTCGACGGGTGTCAGATACGCAGTATTTT. Amino acid sequence: CASSRRVSDTQYF.